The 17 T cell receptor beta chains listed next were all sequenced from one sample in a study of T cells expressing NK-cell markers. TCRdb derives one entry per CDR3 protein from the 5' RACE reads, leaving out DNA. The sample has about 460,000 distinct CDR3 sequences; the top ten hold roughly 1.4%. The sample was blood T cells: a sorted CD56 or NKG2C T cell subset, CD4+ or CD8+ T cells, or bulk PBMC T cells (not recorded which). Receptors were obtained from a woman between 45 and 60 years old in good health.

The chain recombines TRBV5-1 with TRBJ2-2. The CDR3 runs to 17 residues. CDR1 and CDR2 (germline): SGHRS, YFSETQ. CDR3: CAIMILPGSANTGELFF. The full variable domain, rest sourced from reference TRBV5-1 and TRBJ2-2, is KAGVTQTPRYLIKTRGQQVTLSCSPISGHRSVSWYQQTPGQGLQFLFEYFSETQRNKGNFPGRFSGRQFSNSRSEMNVSTLELGDSALYLCAIMILPGSANTGELFFGEGSRLTVL.

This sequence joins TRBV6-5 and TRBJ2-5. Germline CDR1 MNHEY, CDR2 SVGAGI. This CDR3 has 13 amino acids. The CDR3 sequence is CASSPHWVGTQYF.

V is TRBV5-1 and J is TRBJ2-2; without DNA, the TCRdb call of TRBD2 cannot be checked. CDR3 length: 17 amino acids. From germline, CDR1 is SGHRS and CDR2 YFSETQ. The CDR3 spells CASSLAVGLFNTGELFF. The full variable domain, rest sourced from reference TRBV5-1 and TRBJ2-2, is KAGVTQTPRYLIKTRGQQVTLSCSPISGHRSVSWYQQTPGQGLQFLFEYFSETQRNKGNFPGRFSGRQFSNSRSEMNVSTLELGDSALYLCASSLAVGLFNTGELFFGEGSRLTVL.

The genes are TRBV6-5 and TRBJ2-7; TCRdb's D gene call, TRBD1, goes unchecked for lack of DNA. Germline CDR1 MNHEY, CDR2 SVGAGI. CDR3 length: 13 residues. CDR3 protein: CASRNMGAYEQYF.

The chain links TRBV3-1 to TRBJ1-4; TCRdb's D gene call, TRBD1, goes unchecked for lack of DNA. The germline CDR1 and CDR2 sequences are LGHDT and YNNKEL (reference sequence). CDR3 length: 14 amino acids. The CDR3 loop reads CASSQEDREEKLFF.

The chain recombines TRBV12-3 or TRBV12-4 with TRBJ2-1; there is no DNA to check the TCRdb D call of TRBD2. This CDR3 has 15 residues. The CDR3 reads CASSLAAGANYEQFF.

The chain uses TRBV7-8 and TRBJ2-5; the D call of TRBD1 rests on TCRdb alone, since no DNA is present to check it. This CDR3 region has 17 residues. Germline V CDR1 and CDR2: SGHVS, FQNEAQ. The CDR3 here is CASSWPWKGQGKETQYF.

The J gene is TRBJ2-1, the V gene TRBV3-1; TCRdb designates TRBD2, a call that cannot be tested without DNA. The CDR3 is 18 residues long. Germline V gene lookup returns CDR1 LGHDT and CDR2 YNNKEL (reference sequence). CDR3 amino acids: CASSQERSAGEGFNEQFF.

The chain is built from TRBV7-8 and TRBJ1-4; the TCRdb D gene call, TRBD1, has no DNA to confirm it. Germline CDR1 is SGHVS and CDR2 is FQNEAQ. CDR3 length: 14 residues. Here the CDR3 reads CASSLRDSHEKLFF.

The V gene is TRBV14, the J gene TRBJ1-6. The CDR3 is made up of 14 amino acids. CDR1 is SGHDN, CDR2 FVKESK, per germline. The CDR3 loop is CASSQGPISSPLHF.

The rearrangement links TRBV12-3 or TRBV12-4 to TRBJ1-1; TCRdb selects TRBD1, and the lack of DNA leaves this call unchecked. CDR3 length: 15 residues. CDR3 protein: CASSFPGVLNTEAFF.

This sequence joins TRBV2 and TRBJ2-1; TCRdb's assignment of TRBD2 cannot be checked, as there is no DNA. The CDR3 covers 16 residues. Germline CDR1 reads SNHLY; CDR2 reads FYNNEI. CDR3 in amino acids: CASRAMIAGGFGEQFF.

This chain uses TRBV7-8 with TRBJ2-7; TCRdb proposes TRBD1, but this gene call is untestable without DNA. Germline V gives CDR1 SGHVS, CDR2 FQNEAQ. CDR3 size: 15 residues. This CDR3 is CASSILRGQSYEQYF.

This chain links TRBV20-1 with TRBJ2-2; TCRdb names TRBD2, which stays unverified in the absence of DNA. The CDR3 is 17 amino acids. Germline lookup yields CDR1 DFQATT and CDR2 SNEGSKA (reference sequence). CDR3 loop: CSARDRRLAGNTGELFF.

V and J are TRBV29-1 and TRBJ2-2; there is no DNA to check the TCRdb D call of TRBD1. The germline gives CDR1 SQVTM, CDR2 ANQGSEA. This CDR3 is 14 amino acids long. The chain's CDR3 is CSVGVFGGAGELFF.

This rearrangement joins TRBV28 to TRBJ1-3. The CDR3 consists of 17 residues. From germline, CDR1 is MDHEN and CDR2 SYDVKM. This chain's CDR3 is CASSSPQASRSGNTIYF.

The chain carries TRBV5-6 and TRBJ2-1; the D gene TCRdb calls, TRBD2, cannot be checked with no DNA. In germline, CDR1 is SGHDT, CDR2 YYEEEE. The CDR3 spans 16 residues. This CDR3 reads CASSLVFLAGGNEQFF.